Presented here are 19 T cell receptor beta chains from one specimen sequenced in a study of blood T cell repertoires in COVID-19. Using immunoSEQ multiplex PCR, the repertoire was profiled, and TCRdb retains in-frame clones only, with some absent. The data contain 100,000 to 150,000 clones, approximately 81% of them seen just once; the ten biggest clones take up more than 5%. The sequencing sample was made of peripheral blood. These receptors originate from a man aged 55-75 years with acute or convalescent COVID-19.

The V and J genes are TRBV29-1 and TRBJ2-2; 11 bases line up with TRBD2. CDR3 size: 14 residues. Germline values: CDR1 SQVTM, CDR2 ANQGSEA. With 7 bases clipped from V and 7 bases from J, the junction kept 8 bases outside the gene matches. The DNA of the CDR3 is TGCAGCGCTACGACTAGCGGGACGGGCGGGGAGCTGTTTTTT. Translation: CSATTSGTGGELFF.

The J gene is TRBJ2-1, the V gene TRBV18; D is possibly TRBD1 (5 bases). The V and J ends lost 2 bases and 6 bases respectively, with 14 bases between them. This CDR3 region has 15 residues. The germline CDR1 and CDR2 sequences are KGHSH and LQKENI. CDR3 in amino acids: CASSPLQLGPNEQFF. The CDR3 DNA is TGTGCCAGCTCACCATTACAACTGGGGCCCAATGAGCAGTTCTTC.

The V call is TRBV19, the J call TRBJ1-6; D is perhaps TRBD1 (5 bases). The CDR3 is 14 residues long. Germline V gene lookup returns CDR1 LNHDA and CDR2 SQIVND (reference sequence). V was cut by 7 bases and J by 10 bases, with 17 bases left in between. The CDR3 loop reads CASNGQGDRSPLHF. As DNA, the CDR3 is TGTGCCAGTAACGGGCAGGGTGATAGGTCACCCCTCCACTTT.

The table lists this clone with many counts. The chain has TRBV11-3 and TRBJ1-1, with TRBD1 identical over 8 bases. The ends lost 4 bases at V and 1 base at J; junction bases unmatched: 2. The germline CDR1 and CDR2 sequences are SGHNT and YENEEA. The CDR3 sequence is 14 residues long. In DNA form, the CDR3 reads TGTGCCAGCAGCTCTCAGGGGGCGAACACTGAAGCTTTCTTT. This encodes CASSSQGANTEAFF.

This clone turned up a few times. This chain uses TRBV6-4 with TRBJ2-3; 11 nucleotides align to TRBD2. The CDR3 consists of 14 residues. The junction had 1 base not matched to a gene; V was cut back by 3 bases and J by 5 bases. The V gene's germline CDR1 is MRHNA and CDR2 SNTAGT. CDR3 protein: CASSELAGGDTQYF. CDR3 bases: TGTGCCAGCAGTGAGCTAGCGGGGGGAGATACGCAGTATTTT.

This chain uses TRBV19 with TRBJ2-3; 10 bases are a match to TRBD2. V dropped 5 bases and J dropped 2; count of bases not matched to a gene: 7. CDR1 and CDR2 from the germline V gene are LNHDA and SQIVND (reference sequence). The CDR3 consists of 16 residues. This CDR3 is CASSRQLAGYTDTQYF. DNA for the CDR3: TGTGCCAGTAGTCGCCAACTAGCGGGGTACACAGATACGCAGTATTTT.

V usage is TRBV6-5 and J usage is TRBJ2-1; TRBD1 is a possible D gene (5 bases). Germline CDR1 MNHEY, CDR2 SVGAGI. Trimming pared 5 bases from V and 0 bases from J, leaving 11 bases between. This CDR3 is 15 amino acids long. The DNA for the CDR3 is TGTGCCAGCAGTCCTGACAGCAGCTCCTACAATGAGCAGTTCTTC. This translates into CASSPDSSSYNEQFF.

This chain joins TRBV19 and TRBJ1-5, with D unresolved. Germline CDR1 LNHDA, CDR2 SQIVND (reference sequence). CDR3 length: 13 residues. Between the trimmed V and J ends, which lost 7 bases and 5 bases, there was a span of 12 bases. The CDR3 spells CASNFGRDQPQHF. Written as DNA, the CDR3 is TGTGCCAGTAACTTTGGGAGAGATCAGCCCCAGCATTTT.

The J gene is TRBJ2-2, the V gene TRBV12-3 or TRBV12-4, with D maybe TRBD1 (5 bases). The germline V and J ends were trimmed by 6 bases and 5 bases, with 10 bases remaining between them. The CDR3 runs 13 residues. CDR3: CASRGRQTGELFF. The CDR3 nucleotides are TGTGCCAGCAGGGGTAGACAGACCGGGGAGCTGTTTTTT.

The chain joins TRBV7-9 to TRBJ1-2; 9 bases fit TRBD1. V dropped 5 bases and J dropped 4; count of bases not matched to a gene: 8. Germline CDR1 is SEHNR and CDR2 is FQNEAQ (reference sequence). CDR3 length: 15 amino acids. DNA for the CDR3: TGTGCCAGCAGCATCCGGGACAGGGAAGCCTATGGCTACACCTTC. Protein sequence: CASSIRDREAYGYTF.

This clone was recorded a few times. The V gene is TRBV24-1, the J gene TRBJ1-2, with TRBD1 matching over 7 bases. The CDR3 loop spans 15 amino acids. V shed 3 bases, J shed 3 bases, and the junction held 6 bases outside the gene matches. Germline assignment: CDR1 KGHDR and CDR2 SFDVKD. CDR3: CATSDPRQGDYGYTF. The DNA for the CDR3 is TGTGCCACCAGTGATCCACGACAGGGTGACTATGGCTACACCTTC.

This clone was recorded many times. The chain uses TRBV5-6 and TRBJ1-4, with D perhaps TRBD1 (6 bases). This CDR3 has 15 amino acids. Per germline, CDR1 SGHDT and CDR2 YYEEEE. Trimming cost V 2 bases and J 10 bases, with 18 bases left between them. CDR3 sequence reads: CASSFLGRGIGKLFF. DNA for the CDR3: TGTGCCAGCAGCTTCCTGGGGAGGGGGATTGGAAAACTGTTTTTT. Filled out from reference TRBV5-6 and TRBJ1-4, the complete variable domain reads DAGVTQSPTHLIKTRGQQVTLRCSPKSGHDTVSWYQQALGQGPQFIFQYYEEEERQRGNFPDRFSGHQFPNYSSELNVNALLLGDSALYLCASSFLGRGIGKLFFGSGTQLSVL.

The chain employs TRBV10-1 and TRBJ2-2; 8 nucleotides match TRBD2. This CDR3 has 16 residues. Unmatched junction bases numbered 6, after V lost 1 base and J lost 5 bases. The V gene's germline CDR1 is WNHNN and CDR2 SYGVQD (reference sequence). This CDR3 is CASSEFPAGVTGELFF. The CDR3 bases are TGCGCCAGCAGTGAGTTCCCAGCGGGGGTGACCGGGGAGCTGTTTTTT.

This sequence joins TRBV30 and TRBJ2-3; no firm D call. The V gene lost 2 bases and the J gene lost 4 bases, with 19 bases spanning the gap. The CDR3 is 16 amino acids. CDR1 is GTSNPN, CDR2 SVGIG, per germline (reference sequence). This CDR3 is CAWSLQTGRIADTQYF. DNA of the CDR3: TGTGCCTGGAGTCTCCAGACTGGAAGAATCGCAGATACGCAGTATTTT. The variable domain in full, completed from reference TRBV30 and TRBJ2-3, reads SQTIHQWPATLVQPVGSPLSLECTVEGTSNPNLYWYRQAAGRGLQLLFYSVGIGQISSEVPQNLSASRPQDRQFILSSKKLLLSDSGFYLCAWSLQTGRIADTQYFGPGTRLTVL.

This chain links TRBV30 with TRBJ2-1, with 8 bases identical to TRBD2. The V segment lost 5 bases and the J segment 9 bases; nucleotides outside the gene matches: 15. The length of the CDR3 is 15 residues. The germline V gene has CDR1 GTSNPN and CDR2 SVGIG (reference sequence). The CDR3 DNA is TGTGCCTGGGTTGCTAAGGGAGCGGGGGTGCGTGAGCAGTTCTTC. It yields the protein CAWVAKGAGVREQFF.

The chain recombines TRBV5-1 with TRBJ2-2; D is unclear. Germline values: CDR1 SGHRS, CDR2 YFSETQ. The germline V and J ends were trimmed by 3 bases and 3 bases, with 9 bases remaining between them. The CDR3 has 14 residues. As DNA, the CDR3 is TGCGCCAGCAGCTACCAGTCCGACACCGGGGAGCTGTTTTTT. This codes for CASSYQSDTGELFF.

The V and J genes are TRBV29-1 and TRBJ1-1, with TRBD1 matching over 9 bases. Trimming cost V 5 bases and J 7 bases; bases outside gene matches: 8. CDR1 and CDR2 from the germline V gene are SQVTM and ANQGSEA. The CDR3 is 13 amino acids. CDR3 amino acids: CSVIRTGEIEAFF. The CDR3 nucleotides read TGCAGCGTTATCCGGACAGGGGAAATTGAAGCTTTCTTT.

J is TRBJ1-5 and V is TRBV23-1; TRBD1 might be the D (5 bases). TRBV23-1 is an ORF for which the function is uncertain. The V and J ends lost 4 bases and 1 base respectively, with 8 bases between them. The CDR3 extends over 14 amino acids. CDR3 region: CASSPGVSNQPQHF. The CDR3, as DNA: TGCGCCAGCAGTCCGGGGGTCAGCAATCAGCCCCAGCATTTT.

The table lists this clone with a few counts. The rearrangement joins TRBV13 to TRBJ1-1, with unresolved D. The CDR3 covers 14 residues. Germline CDR1 and CDR2: PRHDT and FYEKMQ (reference sequence). V dropped 2 bases and J dropped 3 bases, with 10 bases sitting between them. CDR3 sequence: CASSLNAGDTEAFF. CDR3 sequence (DNA): TGTGCCAGCAGCTTAAACGCCGGGGACACTGAAGCTTTCTTT.